These T cell receptor beta chains were read from a single sample in a study of identical twins. One entry per CDR3 protein results from TCRdb running MiXCR on the 5' RACE reads. The data hold over 550,000 distinct CDR3 sequences, with just over 7% observed a single time. The sample was also linked to a second study, of yellow fever vaccine responses in identical twins.

Specimen: PBMCs. The receptors stem from a woman younger than 30 in good health. The CDR3 runs from the conserved cysteine through the conserved F or W. The order of the fields is D gene, clone size, V gene, J gene, CDR3 protein, CDR3 DNA. D genes are given only for firm matches. The listing skips clone size in some rows; elsewhere it reads once, few, many or a size class.

.	few	TRBV5-1	TRBJ2-7	CASSSLSGDDYEQYF	TGCGCCAGCAGCTCCCTTAGCGGAGATGATTACGAGCAGTACTTC
.	many	TRBV29-1	TRBJ2-3	CSVRVTTGADTQYF	TGCAGCGTACGAGTGACTACTGGGGCCGATACGCAGTATTTT
.	many	TRBV10-3	TRBJ2-3	CAITPRTGYTQYF	TGTGCCATCACCCCGAGGACTGGTTATACGCAGTATTTT
.	many	TRBV28	TRBJ2-3	CASSLGRRTQYF	TGTGCCAGCAGTTTGGGACGGCGCACGCAGTATTTT
.	.	TRBV20-1	TRBJ2-1	CSARVTGSYNEQFF	TGCAGTGCTAGAGTCACAGGGAGCTACAATGAGCAGTTCTTC
TRBD2	many	TRBV6-1	TRBJ2-3	CASNSGRTSTDTQYF	TGTGCCAGCAATAGCGGGAGGACTTCCACAGATACGCAGTATTTT
TRBD2	few	TRBV4-1	TRBJ2-7	CASSQGGAGGGYEQYF	TGCGCCAGCAGCCAAGGGGGTGCGGGAGGTGGGTACGAGCAGTACTTC
TRBD1	many	TRBV29-1	TRBJ2-5	CSAFPGTGEETQYF	TGCAGCGCTTTCCCCGGGACAGGGGAAGAGACCCAGTACTTC
TRBD1	.	TRBV28	TRBJ2-1	CASSSVSGGNEQFF	TGTGCCAGCAGTTCTGTTTCAGGGGGCAATGAGCAGTTCTTC
TRBD1	.	TRBV6-5	TRBJ2-7	CASSYSAYRGNYEQYF	TGTGCCAGCAGTTACTCGGCCTACAGGGGAAACTACGAGCAGTACTTC
.	few	TRBV5-1	TRBJ1-1	CASSLGSMWNTEAFF	TGCGCCAGCAGCTTAGGATCCATGTGGAACACTGAAGCTTTCTTT
TRBD2	few	TRBV9	TRBJ2-1	CASSVESGLAGLGYNEQFF	TGTGCCAGCAGCGTAGAATCGGGACTAGCGGGACTCGGCTACAATGAGCAGTTCTTC
TRBD1	many	TRBV12-3/TRBV12-4	TRBJ1-6	CASIPGQYNSPLHF	TGTGCCAGCATCCCGGGACAGTATAATTCACCCCTCCACTTT
TRBD2	.	TRBV5-1	TRBJ2-3	CASSFSGGHKDTQYF	TGCGCCAGCAGCTTTAGCGGGGGGCATAAAGATACGCAGTATTTT
.	many	TRBV5-1	TRBJ2-2	CASSLGSLLTGELFF	TGCGCCAGCAGCTTGGGTTCACTGCTCACCGGGGAGCTGTTTTTT
.	.	TRBV5-1	TRBJ2-1	CASSLASVLAYNEQFF	TGCGCCAGCAGCTTGGCGTCGGTGCTAGCCTACAATGAGCAGTTCTTC
TRBD2	many	TRBV20-1	TRBJ2-7	CSAPKGGGLAGGPYEQYF	TGCAGTGCTCCCAAGGGAGGAGGTCTAGCGGGAGGGCCCTACGAGCAGTACTTC
.	few	TRBV5-4	TRBJ1-3	CASSLEGKPGNTIYF	TGTGCCAGCAGCTTGGAAGGAAAACCTGGAAACACCATATATTTT
TRBD1	many	TRBV5-1	TRBJ2-3	CASSLGGTGSTDTQYF	TGCGCCAGCAGCTTGGGCGGGACAGGGAGCACAGATACGCAGTATTTT
.	many	TRBV7-9	TRBJ1-2	CASGGHSHYGYTF	TGTGCCAGCGGGGGCCACTCTCACTATGGCTACACCTTC
.	.	TRBV5-1	TRBJ2-2	CASSFTRGSGNTGELFF	TGCGCCAGCAGCTTTACCCGCGGTAGCGGGAACACCGGGGAGCTGTTTTTT
.	.	TRBV7-2	TRBJ2-3	CASSTQTGLTDTQYF	TGTGCCAGCAGCACGCAGACAGGCTTGACAGATACGCAGTATTTT
.	.	TRBV12-3/TRBV12-4	TRBJ2-7	CASSLLAQTSYEQYF	TGTGCCAGCAGTTTACTGGCACAGACCTCCTACGAGCAGTACTTC
TRBD2	few	TRBV6-2/TRBV6-3	TRBJ2-3	CASSNGRGEATDTQYF	TGTGCCAGCAGCAACGGGCGGGGGGAGGCCACAGATACGCAGTATTTT
.	many	TRBV6-1	TRBJ2-2	CASSVQGTTGELFF	TGTGCCAGCAGTGTGCAGGGGACTACCGGGGAGCTGTTTTTT
.	few	TRBV7-9	TRBJ2-6	CASSLGAGSSGANVLTF	TGTGCCAGCAGCTTAGGAGCAGGTTCCTCTGGGGCCAACGTCCTGACTTTC
.	many	TRBV10-1	TRBJ1-1	CASSTPGNTEAFF	TGCGCCAGCAGTACCCCGGGTAACACTGAAGCTTTCTTT
TRBD1	.	TRBV4-1	TRBJ2-4	CASSGRTGENIQYF	TGCGCCAGCAGCGGCCGGACAGGGGAAAACATTCAGTACTTC
TRBD1	few	TRBV5-1	TRBJ2-3	CASSLEGRDRRTDTQYF	TGCGCCAGCAGTTTAGAAGGCCGGGACAGGAGAACAGATACGCAGTATTTT
TRBD1	many	TRBV5-1	TRBJ1-1	CASSSLGQLNTEAFF	TGCGCCAGCAGCTCCTTGGGACAGCTGAACACTGAAGCTTTCTTT
.	few	TRBV20-1	TRBJ2-5	CSAPLAGKETQYF	TGCAGTGCTCCCCTGGCAGGGAAAGAGACCCAGTACTTC
TRBD2	once	TRBV5-5	TRBJ2-2	CASTSGSQTGELFF	TGTGCCAGCACGAGCGGGAGCCAAACCGGGGAGCTGTTTTTT
.	.	TRBV20-1	TRBJ1-1	CSAQRPGRDTEAFF	TGCAGTGCGCAAAGACCCGGGAGGGACACTGAAGCTTTCTTT
.	few	TRBV5-1	TRBJ2-3	CASTLGRSSDTQYF	TGCGCCAGCACTCTCGGACGGAGCTCAGATACGCAGTATTTT
TRBD2	.	TRBV2	TRBJ2-5	CASSELAGAPLF	TGTGCCAGCAGTGAACTAGCGGGGGCCCCCTTATTC